A single sample is the source of the 9 T cell receptor beta chains below, sequenced in a study of cytomegalovirus exposure and HLA in healthy donors. It was with 60 Vbeta and 13 Jbeta primers that the PCR ran. Repertoires were generated with immunoSEQ multiplex PCR, while TCRdb's copy carries only in-frame clones and drops some. Recorded for this sample: 150,000 to 200,000 clones. What was sequenced was PBMCs. The receptors were gathered from a woman aged 60-70 years in good health and CMV-seronegative.

The rearrangement links TRBV5-1 to TRBJ2-1, with D possibly TRBD2 on 5 matching bases. Germline CDR1 reads SGHRS; CDR2 reads YFSETQ. V lost 0 bases and J lost 10, with 11 bases in between. CDR3 length: 13 residues. The CDR3 DNA sequence: TGCGCCAGCAGCTTGGCCTCGGGGATCGAGCAGTTCTTC. Translation gives CASSLASGIEQFF.

The rearrangement uses TRBV9 and TRBJ2-1, with TRBD2 matching over 7 bases. CDR1 SGDLS and CDR2 YYNGEE come from the germline V gene. The ends lost 4 bases at V and 8 bases at J; junction bases unmatched: 15. The length of the CDR3 is 16 residues. CDR3 sequence: CASSSTPFGGSYEQFF. The DNA for the CDR3 is TGTGCCAGCAGCAGTACTCCCTTTGGCGGGAGCTATGAGCAGTTCTTC.

The rearrangement joins TRBV7-9 to TRBJ2-1; 7 bases are a match to TRBD2. Germline V lookup: CDR1 SEHNR, CDR2 FQNEAQ (reference sequence). The ends lost 5 bases at V and 6 bases at J; junction bases unmatched: 7. The CDR3 has 14 amino acids. The CDR3 DNA is TGTGCCAGCAGCCCCCGGGAGGCCCTCAATGAGCAGTTCTTC. Amino acids: CASSPREALNEQFF.

The rearrangement links TRBV29-1 to TRBJ2-3; 9 nucleotides line up with TRBD1. This CDR3 contains 14 residues. V dropped 8 bases and J dropped 3; count of bases not matched to a gene: 9. Germline V gives CDR1 SQVTM, CDR2 ANQGSEA. The CDR3 here is CSHWGQGGTDTQYF. The CDR3 nucleotides read TGCAGCCATTGGGGACAGGGAGGAACAGATACGCAGTATTTT.

The chain is built from TRBV5-1 and TRBJ1-1, with 10 positions matching TRBD1. The germline V gene has CDR1 SGHRS and CDR2 YFSETQ. The CDR3 is made up of 16 amino acids. V was pared by 5 bases and J by 6 bases, with 13 bases of the junction left unmatched. In nucleotides, the CDR3 is TGCGCCAGCAGTTCGAGACAGGGGGCAGTGGGTGCTGAAGCTTTCTTT. It is translated as CASSSRQGAVGAEAFF.

The chain has TRBV5-1 and TRBJ2-1, with 9 bases aligning to TRBD1. Germline assignment: CDR1 SGHRS and CDR2 YFSETQ. V gave up 4 bases and J gave up 0 bases; unmatched junction bases: 14. The CDR3 is 19 amino acids. CDR3 region: CASSGTGLLGGSSYNEQFF. The DNA for the CDR3 is TGCGCCAGCAGCGGGACAGGGCTCCTCGGCGGGAGCTCCTACAATGAGCAGTTCTTC.

J is TRBJ2-3 and V is TRBV7-2; possible D gene TRBD2, 6 bases. Trimming removed 0 bases from V and 2 bases from J, with 15 bases in between. The germline gives CDR1 SGHTA, CDR2 FQGNSA. CDR3 length: 17 amino acids. The CDR3 spells CASSLAASGLITDTQYF. The CDR3 DNA reads as TGTGCCAGCAGCTTAGCGGCCTCGGGACTGATCACAGATACGCAGTATTTT.

The rearrangement links TRBV9 to TRBJ2-1; maybe TRBD1 (6 bases). CDR3 length: 15 residues. Trimming left V 2 bases short and J 2 bases short, with 11 bases between. Per germline, CDR1 SGDLS and CDR2 YYNGEE. In DNA, the CDR3 is TGTGCCAGCAGCGTCGGAACAGGGACCTACAATGAGCAGTTCTTC. This gives the protein CASSVGTGTYNEQFF.

This chain connects TRBV5-6 to TRBJ2-2; possible D gene TRBD2, 7 bases. CDR3 length: 13 amino acids. Germline assignment: CDR1 SGHDT and CDR2 YYEEEE. V lost 0 bases, J lost 15 bases, and 15 bases lay in between. The CDR3 sequence is CASSLEVGGRLFF. The CDR3 DNA is TGTGCCAGCAGCTTGGAGGTCGGGGGGCGCTTGTTTTTT.